This TCR beta chain came from a study of vaccination and CD4 T cells after COVID-19. Indicated treatment: 10-day PBMC culture with coronavirus spike peptide pools or control peptides (ViraFEST assay). The CDR3 spans 10 residues. CDR1 is SGHNT and CDR2 is YENEEA in the germline V gene. Deletions cut 3 bases from V and 8 bases from J, with 2 bases between. Oncomine TCR Beta short-read sequencing was applied to DNA from cultured CD4+ T cells. TCRdb redid the calling of the PCR reads with MiXCR, one entry per CDR3 protein. The repertoire holds about 26,000 distinct CDR3 sequences, with roughly 50% as singletons. Worth noting for this clonotype: The antigen is undetermined.

The V gene is TRBV11-3, the J gene TRBJ2-1, with D unclear. The specimen was CD4+ T cells from blood, cultured in vitro, collected before SARS-CoV-2 vaccination. The receptor was derived from a human donor who received a COVID-19 vaccine. DNA for the CDR3: TGTGCCAGCAGCTTGCATGAGCAGTTCTTC. Its translation: CASSLHEQFF. Full variable domain (missing parts from reference TRBV11-3 and TRBJ2-1): EAGVVQSPRYKIIEKKQPVAFWCNPISGHNTLYWYLQNLGQGPELLIRYENEEAVDDSQLPKDRFSAERLKGVDSTLKIQPAELGDSAVYLCASSLHEQFFGPGTRLTVL.